Shown below are 14 T cell receptor beta chains from a single sample sequenced in a study of blood T cells in healthy people across ages. With a J-beta primer mix and a sample-barcoded 5' primer, a second PCR ran about 7 to 11 cycles. TCRdb fed the 5' RACE reads into MiXCR, producing one record per CDR3 protein. The data contain 1.2 million to 1.5 million distinct CDR3 sequences, approximately 42% of them singletons. The sequenced sample was blood. The receptors originated from a woman under 30 in good health.

This sequence joins TRBV6-4 and TRBJ2-3; possible D gene TRBD1, 6 bases. CDR1 is MRHNA, CDR2 SNTAGT, per germline. V was trimmed by 0 bases and J by 0 bases, leaving 10 bases between them. The length of the CDR3 is 16 residues. CDR3 sequence: CASSDSAGASTDTQYF. The CDR3 DNA is TGTGCCAGCAGTGACTCTGCAGGGGCAAGCACAGATACGCAGTATTTT.

The genes are TRBV6-5 and TRBJ2-2, with D tentatively TRBD2 (6 bases). Germline V lookup: CDR1 MNHEY, CDR2 SVGAGI. The CDR3 loop spans 13 amino acids. The ends were cut back, 6 bases at V and 7 bases at J, with 12 bases in the middle. The CDR3 DNA sequence: TGTGCCAGCAGCTACCGGGAGAGCGGGGAGCTGTTTTTT. Translation gives CASSYRESGELFF.

This clonotype was counted only a few times. The chain combines TRBV20-1 with TRBJ1-2; TRBD1 matches 11 bases. There are 15 residues in the CDR3. The J segment lost 1 base and the V segment lost 6 bases, leaving 7 bases of the junction unmatched. Germline lookup yields CDR1 DFQATT and CDR2 SNEGSKA (reference sequence). The CDR3 sequence: CSAPMGQGGNYGYTF. The CDR3 nucleotides are TGCAGTGCCCCAATGGGACAGGGGGGTAACTATGGCTACACCTTC.

The chain employs TRBV20-1 and TRBJ2-3, with TRBD2 matching 12 bases. V trimming: 4 bases; J trimming: 2 bases; junction bases outside the gene matches: 4. The CDR3 has 15 residues. Germline lookup yields CDR1 DFQATT and CDR2 SNEGSKA (reference sequence). CDR3 amino acids: CSAKGLAGNTDTQYF. The CDR3 DNA is TGCAGTGCTAAAGGACTAGCGGGAAACACAGATACGCAGTATTTT.

About this clonotype itself: Relative to the germline gene, one junction end is altered; a read error may explain this. DNA of the CDR3: TGCAGTGCTAGCCACAGCCTCAGCACAGATACGAAGTATTTT. It encodes CSASHSLSTDTKYF. The chain joins TRBV20-1 to TRBJ2-3; D is unclear. The CDR3 is 14 amino acids. The germline V gene encodes CDR1 DFQATT and CDR2 SNEGSKA (reference sequence).

This chain connects TRBV20-1 to TRBJ2-4, with TRBD2 as a possible D gene (6 bases). The CDR3 is made up of 13 amino acids. The V gene's germline CDR1 is DFQATT and CDR2 SNEGSKA (reference sequence). Trimming removed 1 base from V and 13 bases from J, with 17 bases in between. The CDR3 coding sequence is TGCAGTGCTAGAGCGGGAGAGAATGGAGAGCAGTACTTC. Translating gives CSARAGENGEQYF.

As regards this clonotype: An end of the junction differs from the germline gene, which may be a read error. The chain uses TRBV12-3 or TRBV12-4 and TRBJ2-1; 7 positions agree with TRBD2. The CDR3 has 19 amino acids. The CDR3: CASSSFGSSGDFSYNERFF. For the CDR3, the DNA is TGTGCCAGCAGCAGTTTTGGGTCAAGCGGGGACTTCTCCTACAATGAGCGGTTCTTC.

The rearrangement uses TRBV7-9 and TRBJ1-3; D not certain. V was pared by 7 bases and J by 0 bases, with 10 bases between. Germline CDR1 and CDR2: SEHNR and FQNEAQ (reference sequence). The CDR3 runs to 14 residues. As DNA, the CDR3 is TGTGCCAGCATCCCAGATCACTCTGGAAACACCATATATTTT. Protein: CASIPDHSGNTIYF. The entire variable domain, with the rest obtained from reference TRBV7-9 and TRBJ1-3, is as follows: DTGVSQNPRHKITKRGQNVTFRCDPISEHNRLYWYRQTLGQGPEFLTYFQNEAQLEKSRLLSDRFSAERPKGSFSTLEIQRTEQGDSAMYLCASIPDHSGNTIYFGEGSWLTVV.

This chain links TRBV4-2 with TRBJ1-1; D remains ambiguous. The CDR3 extends over 13 amino acids. Germline-derived CDR1 and CDR2 are LGHNA and YNFKEQ. Trimming pared 5 bases from V and 7 bases from J, leaving 14 bases between. CDR3: CASSVNGRGEAFF. CDR3 nucleotides: TGTGCCAGCAGCGTCAACGGCCGGGGTGAAGCTTTCTTT.

The chain combines TRBV6-1 with TRBJ1-1; unclear D gene. In germline, CDR1 is MNHNS, CDR2 SASEGT. The CDR3 contains 14 residues. With 6 bases removed from V and 5 bases from J, the gap between germline ends came to 16 bases. The CDR3 reads CASSRTATLTEAFF. Here the CDR3 DNA reads TGTGCCAGCAGCAGGACGGCCACCTTAACTGAAGCTTTCTTT.

This clonotype was counted many times. This rearrangement joins TRBV2 to TRBJ2-7, with D perhaps TRBD1 (5 bases). CDR3 size: 12 residues. Trimming removed 6 bases from V and 1 base from J, with 7 bases in between. Per the germline V gene, CDR1 is SNHLY and CDR2 is FYNNEI. The CDR3 region has the DNA TGTGCCAGCAGAGGGGTATCCTACGAGCAGTACTTC. Translated: CASRGVSYEQYF.

The chain carries TRBV6-5 and TRBJ2-7; 7 bases agree with TRBD1. Germline CDR1 and CDR2: MNHEY and SVGAGI. The CDR3 covers 12 residues. V lost 8 bases to trimming and J lost 3 bases; unmatched junction nucleotides: 4. The CDR3 sequence: CASQAGGYEQYF. The CDR3 DNA sequence: TGTGCCAGCCAGGCAGGGGGCTACGAGCAGTACTTC.

This clonotype came up a few times. The chain couples TRBV10-3 to TRBJ2-5; D is tentatively TRBD1 or TRBD2 (6 bases each). Trimming took 4 bases from V and 11 from J, leaving 20 bases between them. CDR1 and CDR2 from the germline V gene are ENHRY and SYGVKD. The CDR3 covers 14 residues. The CDR3 loop is CAISVGTSEQGQYF. The CDR3 nucleotides read TGTGCCATCAGTGTTGGGACTTCCGAGCAGGGGCAGTACTTC.

This clonotype occurred once. The chain joins TRBV18 to TRBJ2-3, with D possibly being TRBD1 or TRBD2 (5 bases each). The CDR3 consists of 16 residues. Per germline, CDR1 KGHSH and CDR2 LQKENI. With 5 bases removed from V and 3 bases from J, the gap between germline ends came to 18 bases. The CDR3 loop reads CASSRLQALMTDTQYF. CDR3 coding DNA: TGTGCCAGCTCAAGACTACAGGCACTTATGACAGATACGCAGTATTTT.